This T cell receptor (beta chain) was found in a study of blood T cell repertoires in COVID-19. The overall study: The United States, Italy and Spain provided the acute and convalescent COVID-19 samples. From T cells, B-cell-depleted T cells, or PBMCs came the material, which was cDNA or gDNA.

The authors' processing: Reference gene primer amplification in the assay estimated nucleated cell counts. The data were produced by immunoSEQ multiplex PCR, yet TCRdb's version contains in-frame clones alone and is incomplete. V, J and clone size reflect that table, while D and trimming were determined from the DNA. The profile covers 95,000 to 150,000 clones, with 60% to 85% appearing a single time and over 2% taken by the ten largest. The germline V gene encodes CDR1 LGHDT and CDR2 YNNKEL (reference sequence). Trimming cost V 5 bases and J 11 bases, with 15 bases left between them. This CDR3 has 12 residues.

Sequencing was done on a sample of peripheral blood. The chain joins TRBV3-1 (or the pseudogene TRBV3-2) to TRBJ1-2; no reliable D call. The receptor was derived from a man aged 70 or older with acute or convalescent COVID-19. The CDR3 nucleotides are TGTGCCAGCAGCACCCGGGGTCTCAGTTACACCTTC. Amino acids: CASSTRGLSYTF.